Following are 21 T cell receptor beta chains from one sample sequenced in a study of graft-versus-host responses after intestinal transplantation. The assay was immunoSEQ multiplex PCR, and TCRdb's table has in-frame clones only and misses some. The sample yields 100,000 to 120,000 clones, 80% to 95% seen once. Which antigens these TCRs recognize remains unknown. The specimen comprised unstimulated CD8+ T cells sorted from spleen or lymph node cells, sampled before intestinal transplant. The receptor source for this set is a human donor who received an intestinal transplant.

The chain joins TRBV7-9 to TRBJ2-3, with D perhaps TRBD2 (5 bases). The V end lost 0 bases, the J end lost 2 bases, and 9 bases lay between the germline ends. Germline-derived CDR1 and CDR2 are SEHNR and FQNEAQ (reference sequence). CDR3 length equals 15 residues. As DNA, the CDR3 is TGTGCCAGCAGCTTAGCAGGCCGGGACACAGATACGCAGTATTTT. This codes for CASSLAGRDTDTQYF.

The chain joins TRBV11-2 to TRBJ2-7, with TRBD1 matching 10 bases. This CDR3 has 16 amino acids. In germline, CDR1 is SGHAT, CDR2 FQNNGV. V shed 3 bases, J shed 1 base, and the junction held 6 bases outside the gene matches. This CDR3 is CASSLSGTGASYEQYF. The DNA for the CDR3 is TGTGCCAGCAGCTTGAGCGGGACAGGGGCGTCCTACGAGCAGTACTTC.

This clone was observed once. The V and J genes are TRBV7-6 and TRBJ1-3; 9 bases fit TRBD1. Per the germline V gene, CDR1 is SGHVS and CDR2 is FNYEAQ. V gave up 1 base and J gave up 3 bases; unmatched junction bases: 7. The CDR3 sequence is 17 residues long. CDR3 coding DNA: TGTGCCAGCAGCTTAGGGCGGGACAGGGAGGATGGAAACACCATATATTTT. Its protein is CASSLGRDREDGNTIYF.

A single count supports this clone. The V call is TRBV27, the J call TRBJ2-1; maybe TRBD2 (6 bases). This CDR3 has 18 amino acids. V lost 3 bases, J lost 1 base, and 19 bases lay in between. Germline values: CDR1 MNHEY, CDR2 SMNVEV (reference sequence). CDR3 sequence: CASSLMFSGVPSYNEQFF. The CDR3 DNA is TGTGCCAGCAGTTTGATGTTCTCGGGGGTACCTTCCTACAATGAGCAGTTCTTC.

The chain combines TRBV12-5 with TRBJ1-2; TRBD1 matches at 8 bases. The CDR3 is made up of 15 amino acids. Losses at the gene ends were 2 bases for V and 6 bases for J; bases not matched to a gene: 8. Per the germline V gene, CDR1 is LGHNT and CDR2 is FRNRAP. CDR3 sequence reads: CASGLPTGGVDGYTF. Here the CDR3 DNA reads TGTGCTAGTGGTTTGCCAACAGGGGGGGTGGATGGCTACACCTTC. The whole variable domain, filled in from reference TRBV12-5 and TRBJ1-2, reads DARVTQTPRHKVTEMGQEVTMRCQPILGHNTVFWYRQTMMQGLELLAYFRNRAPLDDSGMPKDRFSAEMPDATLATLKIQPSEPRDSAVYFCASGLPTGGVDGYTFGSGTRLTVV.

V and J are TRBV7-2 and TRBJ2-7; 7 bases are shared with TRBD2. This CDR3 comprises 16 residues. V shed 2 bases, J shed 4 bases, and the junction held 11 bases outside the gene matches. Germline CDR1 is SGHTA and CDR2 is FQGNSA. In nucleotides, the CDR3 is TGTGCCAGCAGCTTATTCCCGGCGGGAGTTGTGTACGAGCAGTACTTC. Its protein product is CASSLFPAGVVYEQYF.

This clone appeared a single time. This sequence joins TRBV7-9 and TRBJ1-1, with no clear D. The CDR3 length is 14 residues. The germline CDR1 and CDR2 sequences are SEHNR and FQNEAQ (reference sequence). V was clipped by 3 bases and J by 3 bases, with 11 bases between them. The CDR3 DNA follows: TGTGCCAGCAGCTTTGTGGAGAGGGACACTGAAGCTTTCTTT. Translating gives CASSFVERDTEAFF. The whole variable domain, remainder taken from reference TRBV7-9 and TRBJ1-1, is DTGVSQNPRHKITKRGQNVTFRCDPISEHNRLYWYRQTLGQGPEFLTYFQNEAQLEKSRLLSDRFSAERPKGSFSTLEIQRTEQGDSAMYLCASSFVERDTEAFFGQGTRLTVV.

The chain combines TRBV7-9 with TRBJ2-7; 9 bases fit TRBD2. This CDR3 is 15 amino acids long. V gave up 5 bases and J gave up 4 bases; unmatched junction bases: 9. Germline V gives CDR1 SEHNR, CDR2 FQNEAQ (reference sequence). The CDR3 spells CASSLAPSGEYEQYF. CDR3 bases: TGTGCCAGCAGCCTTGCGCCTAGCGGGGAGTACGAGCAGTACTTC.

This rearrangement joins TRBV29-1 to TRBJ2-1; D is ambiguous. CDR1 SQVTM and CDR2 ANQGSEA come from the germline V gene. The CDR3 length is 13 residues. V dropped 5 bases and J dropped 0 bases, with 8 bases sitting between them. The CDR3 reads CSVCSVSYNEQFF. CDR3 in DNA: TGCAGCGTTTGTTCAGTCTCCTACAATGAGCAGTTCTTC.

V is TRBV4-2 and J is TRBJ1-5; no firm D call. Germline V CDR1 and CDR2: LGHNA, YNFKEQ. V lost 6 bases to trimming and J lost 3 bases, with 6 bases between them. The CDR3 length is 12 residues. The CDR3 region is CASREDNQPQHF. In nucleotides, the CDR3 is TGTGCCAGCAGGGAGGACAATCAGCCCCAGCATTTT.

V is TRBV14 and J is TRBJ1-1, with 10 bases lining up with TRBD1. There are 18 residues in the CDR3. Germline trimming cut 3 bases from V and 3 bases from J; bases unmatched to any gene: 13. Germline lookup yields CDR1 SGHDN and CDR2 FVKESK. The CDR3 DNA is TGTGCCAGCAGCCACATATGGGGACAGGGGAACTTGGACACTGAAGCTTTCTTT. It specifies CASSHIWGQGNLDTEAFF.

This chain links TRBV5-1 with TRBJ2-2; TRBD1 is a possible D gene (6 bases). The germline V gene has CDR1 SGHRS and CDR2 YFSETQ. This CDR3 has 13 residues. Trimming removed 0 bases at V and 7 bases at J, with 7 bases between. This CDR3 is CASSLEGHGELFF. CDR3 sequence (DNA): TGCGCCAGCAGCTTGGAGGGACACGGGGAGCTGTTTTTT.

The genes are TRBV9 and TRBJ2-2; weak D call: TRBD2 (6 bases). Germline lookup yields CDR1 SGDLS and CDR2 YYNGEE. The V and J ends lost 3 bases and 9 bases respectively, with 15 bases between them. The CDR3 is 14 residues long. As DNA, the CDR3 is TGTGCCAGCAGCGAGGAGGGACCTGCACGGGAGCTGTTTTTT. Its translation is CASSEEGPARELFF.

The chain is built from TRBV28 and TRBJ2-7, with TRBD2 as a possible D gene (6 bases). V lost 5 bases, J lost 7 bases, and 18 bases lay in between. Germline assignment: CDR1 MDHEN and CDR2 SYDVKM. The CDR3 contains 14 residues. CDR3 sequence: CASSPMVGREEQYF. CDR3 DNA: TGTGCCAGCAGTCCCATGGTGGGACGGGAGGAGCAGTACTTC. The full variable domain, in which reference TRBV28 and TRBJ2-7 provide the parts outside the CDR3, is DVKVTQSSRYLVKRTGEKVFLECVQDMDHENMFWYRQDPGLGLRLIYFSYDVKMKEKGDIPEGYSVSREKKERFSLILESASTNQTSMYLCASSPMVGREEQYFGPGTRLTVT.

The CDR3 sequence is CASSHRVLGEQYF. The CDR3, as DNA: TGTGCCAGTAGTCACAGGGTCCTCGGCGAGCAGTACTTC. The chain employs TRBV19 and TRBJ2-7; TRBD1 is a possible D gene (6 bases). Trimming removed 5 bases from V and 6 bases from J, with 14 bases in between. The germline V gene has CDR1 LNHDA and CDR2 SQIVND (reference sequence). The length of the CDR3 is 13 residues. The full variable domain, with the rest looked up from reference TRBV19 and TRBJ2-7, is DGGITQSPKYLFRKEGQNVTLSCEQNLNHDAMYWYRQDPGQGLRLIYYSQIVNDFQKGDIAEGYSVSREKKESFPLTVTSAQKNPTAFYLCASSHRVLGEQYFGPGTRLTVT.

The rearrangement uses TRBV19 and TRBJ2-1; D may be TRBD1 (5 bases). Trimming left V 3 bases short and J 7 bases short, with 10 bases between. Germline V gene lookup returns CDR1 LNHDA and CDR2 SQIVND (reference sequence). This CDR3 has 13 residues. The CDR3 spells CASSILGPNEQFF. Written as DNA, the CDR3 is TGTGCCAGTAGTATTCTGGGGCCTAATGAGCAGTTCTTC. Based on the CDR3 plus reference TRBV19 and TRBJ2-1, the full variable domain is DGGITQSPKYLFRKEGQNVTLSCEQNLNHDAMYWYRQDPGQGLRLIYYSQIVNDFQKGDIAEGYSVSREKKESFPLTVTSAQKNPTAFYLCASSILGPNEQFFGPGTRLTVL.

This clone appeared once. The chain is built from TRBV6-6 and TRBJ2-1; weak D call: TRBD1 (5 bases). CDR1 MNHNY and CDR2 SVGAGI come from the germline V gene (reference sequence). The CDR3 extends over 15 amino acids. Trimming stripped 8 bases from V and 8 bases from J, with 22 bases between. The CDR3 bases are TGTGCCAGCTGCCCCTCTAGGATAAAAGGGGATGAGCAGTTCTTC. This translates into CASCPSRIKGDEQFF.

The chain couples TRBV27 to TRBJ2-7, with D perhaps matching TRBD2 (5 bases). Germline loops: CDR1 MNHEY, CDR2 SMNVEV (reference sequence). The CDR3 is made up of 14 amino acids. Trimming removed 3 bases from V and 4 bases from J, with 13 bases in between. CDR3 DNA: TGTGCCAGCAGTTTTGAGGGCTACTCATACGAGCAGTACTTC. It yields the protein CASSFEGYSYEQYF.

This clone was counted a few times. The J gene is TRBJ2-7, the V gene TRBV6-1; D is uncertain. CDR1 is MNHNS, CDR2 SASEGT, per germline. Deletions cut 7 bases from V and 3 bases from J, with 13 bases between. The CDR3 contains 13 residues. CDR3 sequence: CASTEEAHYEQYF. For the CDR3, the DNA is TGTGCCAGCACGGAAGAGGCACACTACGAGCAGTACTTC.

V is TRBV4-1 and J is TRBJ1-1; D is perhaps TRBD1 (5 bases). The CDR3 has 16 amino acids. The germline CDR1 and CDR2 sequences are MGHRA and YSYEKL. The ends were cut back, 0 bases at V and 4 bases at J, with 15 bases in the middle. The CDR3 sequence is CASSQEGPREGTEAFF. The DNA for the CDR3 is TGCGCCAGCAGCCAAGAAGGTCCCAGGGAGGGCACTGAAGCTTTCTTT.

This sequence joins TRBV15 and TRBJ2-3, with D maybe TRBD2 (6 bases). There are 14 residues in the CDR3. V dropped 5 bases and J dropped 8 bases, with 17 bases sitting between them. Germline V gives CDR1 LNHNV, CDR2 YYDKDF (reference sequence). The CDR3 region has the DNA TGTGCCACCAGCCCCCGGGGGACGGCGGGTACGCAGTATTTT. Translation gives CATSPRGTAGTQYF. Together with reference TRBV15 and TRBJ2-3, the CDR3 gives the full variable domain: DAMVIQNPRYQVTQFGKPVTLSCSQTLNHNVMYWYQQKSSQAPKLLFHYYDKDFNNEADTPDNFQSRRPNTSFCFLDIRSPGLGDTAMYLCATSPRGTAGTQYFGPGTRLTVL.